This entry features one TCR beta chain sequence. These data originate in a study of blood T cell repertoires in COVID-19. The germline V gene has CDR1 SGHTA and CDR2 FQGNSA. V dropped 8 bases and J dropped 10 bases, with 8 bases sitting between them. CDR3 length equals 10 residues. Clones were sequenced by immunoSEQ multiplex PCR, and TCRdb holds only the in-frame ones, with some missing. Among under 350,000 clones, around 85% were seen once, and the ten largest hold 4% to 5.5%. This TCR came from a woman in her 40s with acute COVID-19. The chain joins TRBV7-2 to TRBJ1-4; D is uncertain. Sequences were obtained from PBMCs or T cells enriched from blood (not recorded which). Here the CDR3 reads CASGEGKLFF. In DNA form, the CDR3 reads TGTGCCAGCGGAGAGGGAAAACTGTTTTTT.